The 32 T cell receptor beta chains given below trace back to one sample, sequenced in a study of CD8+ T cells in alopecia areata. It was cDNA, reverse transcribed from extracted RNA, that served as the sequencing template. TCRdb's copy holds only in-frame clones and misses some; the assay was immunoSEQ multiplex PCR. Of approximately 58,000 clones detected, around 40% appear once; the ten largest clones hold roughly half. The specimen was NKG2D-low CD8+ T cells sorted from blood. The receptors were sampled from a human donor with alopecia areata.

This clone came up once. This chain joins TRBV7-9 and TRBJ1-2; 7 nucleotides agree with TRBD1. Per the germline V gene, CDR1 is SEHNR and CDR2 is FQNEAQ (reference sequence). With 4 bases clipped from V and 0 bases from J, the junction kept 11 bases outside the gene matches. CDR3 length equals 17 residues. This CDR3 is CASSSPPTGRANYGYTF. In DNA form, the CDR3 reads TGTGCCAGCAGCTCGCCCCCGACAGGGCGGGCTAACTATGGCTACACCTTC.

This clone showed up just once. This chain links TRBV6-5 with TRBJ1-2; 8 nucleotides match TRBD1. Germline V gene lookup returns CDR1 MNHEY and CDR2 SVGAGI. The J segment lost 4 bases and the V segment lost 6 bases, leaving 7 bases of the junction unmatched. The CDR3 is made up of 14 amino acids. In DNA form, the CDR3 reads TGTGCCAGCAGCGAACAGGGGGGTGGCTATGGCTACACCTTC. Translation gives CASSEQGGGYGYTF.

There are a few counts of this clone. The chain carries TRBV25-1 and TRBJ2-7; D uncertain. The germline V gene has CDR1 MGHDK and CDR2 SYGVNS. The V end was cut by 10 bases, the J end by 5 bases, with 9 bases between. The CDR3 has 10 amino acids. The CDR3 nucleotides are TGTGCCACCGAGACGCACGAGCAGTACTTC. It encodes CATETHEQYF.

The V and J genes are TRBV20-1 and TRBJ2-7; D uncertain. The ends were cut back, 0 bases at V and 7 bases at J, with 7 bases in the middle. The germline V gene encodes CDR1 DFQATT and CDR2 SNEGSKA (reference sequence). The CDR3 has 11 residues. This CDR3 is CSARDYVEQYF. CDR3 sequence (DNA): TGCAGTGCTAGAGATTACGTTGAGCAGTACTTC.

J is TRBJ1-5 and V is TRBV10-3, with a possible D match to TRBD1 (6 bases). CDR3 size: 13 residues. Germline V gene sequence: CDR1 ENHRY, CDR2 SYGVKD. V was pared by 7 bases and J by 10 bases, with 17 bases between. The CDR3: CAITIGTNEPQHF. The DNA of the CDR3 is TGTGCCATCACTATCGGGACAAACGAACCCCAGCATTTT.

Only a few counts were recorded for this clone. The chain has TRBV29-1 and TRBJ2-5, with 7 bases fitting TRBD1. The J call is uncertain, as TRBJ2-7 better fits the DNA end. Germline-derived CDR1 and CDR2 are SQVTM and ANQGSEA. CDR3 length: 13 residues. CDR3 bases: TGCAGCGTTGAAGTCTCAGGGGGATACGAGCAGTACTTC. Its protein product is CSVEVSGGYEQYF.

The rearrangement links TRBV2 to TRBJ2-1; D call uncertain. Trimming pared 8 bases from V and 3 bases from J, leaving 17 bases between. The germline V gene encodes CDR1 SNHLY and CDR2 FYNNEI. This CDR3 has 15 residues. The DNA for the CDR3 is TGTGCCAGCTCCGAAGGTGGCGGTGGCTACAATGAGCAGTTCTTC. Amino acid sequence: CASSEGGGGYNEQFF. Together with reference TRBV2 and TRBJ2-1, the CDR3 gives the full variable domain: EPEVTQTPSHQVTQMGQEVILRCVPISNHLYFYWYRQILGQKVEFLVSFYNNEISEKSEIFDDQFSVERPDGSNFTLKIRSTKLEDSAMYFCASSEGGGGYNEQFFGPGTRLTVL.

This chain joins TRBV2 and TRBJ2-1; no clear D. This CDR3 has 11 amino acids. Germline loops: CDR1 SNHLY, CDR2 FYNNEI. CDR3 bases: TGTGGGGTGAGCTCCTACAATGAGCAGTTCTTC. This translates into CGVSSYNEQFF.

The gene calls are TRBV27 and TRBJ2-7; 11 bases are shared with TRBD1. CDR1 MNHEY and CDR2 SMNVEV come from the germline V gene (reference sequence). The V gene end was trimmed by 6 bases and the J gene end by 3 bases; junction bases not matched to a gene: 10. This CDR3 spans 16 amino acids. CDR3 DNA: TGTGCCAGCAGCCCCATCGGGACAGGGGGAGTCTACGAGCAGTACTTC. Amino acid sequence: CASSPIGTGGVYEQYF.

This clone has only a few counts. V and J are TRBV19 and TRBJ2-7; 8 bases match TRBD1. The V and J ends lost 9 bases and 1 base, in that order; junction bases with no gene match: 11. CDR1 LNHDA and CDR2 SQIVND come from the germline V gene (reference sequence). The CDR3 is 15 amino acids. The CDR3 is CASTSGQATSYEQYF. CDR3 DNA: TGTGCCAGCACCTCGGGACAGGCAACGTCCTACGAGCAGTACTTC.

Here the CDR3 DNA reads TGTGCCAGCAGTGAAGAAGGGGGGGATCACTATGGCTACACCTTC. This gives the protein CASSEEGGDHYGYTF. The chain recombines TRBV6-1 with TRBJ1-2; D is possibly TRBD1 (6 bases). CDR3 length equals 15 residues. The V and J ends lost 1 base and 3 bases respectively, with 12 bases between them. Germline V lookup: CDR1 MNHNS, CDR2 SASEGT.

V gene TRBV23-1 combines with J gene TRBJ1-2; 11 positions agree with TRBD1. TRBV23-1 is treated as an ORF (open reading frame) with a function not yet certain. V was clipped by 8 bases and J by 8 bases; unmatched bases: 10. This CDR3 is built from 14 residues. CDR3 nucleotide sequence: TGCGCCAGCGGCTGGGACAGGGGGGGAAGCGGCTACACCTTC. Translation gives CASGWDRGGSGYTF.

CDR3 region: CASRQTGTHYYEQYF. The CDR3 coding sequence is TGTGCCAGCAGACAAACCGGGACTCACTATTACGAGCAGTACTTC. This chain uses TRBV2 with TRBJ2-7; perhaps TRBD2 as D (6 bases). The V end lost 6 bases, the J end lost 4 bases, and 19 bases lay between the germline ends. The CDR3 consists of 15 residues. Germline CDR1 is SNHLY and CDR2 is FYNNEI.

This clone was seen a few times. J is TRBJ2-1 and V is TRBV29-1; TRBD2 is a possible D gene (7 bases). V was pared by 7 bases and J by 0 bases, with 13 bases between. CDR1 is SQVTM, CDR2 ANQGSEA, per germline. The CDR3 covers 14 residues. The CDR3 region is CSAGGGRSYNEQFF. For the CDR3, the DNA is TGCAGCGCTGGCGGGGGCCGCTCCTACAATGAGCAGTTCTTC.

This clone appeared a single time. The chain recombines TRBV9 with TRBJ2-1; 13 bases fit TRBD2. Germline CDR1 SGDLS, CDR2 YYNGEE. The junction had 6 bases not matched to a gene; V was cut back by 3 bases and J by 0 bases. CDR3 length: 18 amino acids. The CDR3 sequence is CASSDGTSGKISYNEQFF. CDR3 nucleotides: TGTGCCAGCAGCGATGGGACTAGCGGGAAGATCTCCTACAATGAGCAGTTCTTC.

The gene calls are TRBV11-2 and TRBJ2-3; possibly TRBD2 for D (6 bases). Germline lookup yields CDR1 SGHAT and CDR2 FQNNGV. V gave up 3 bases and J gave up 1 base, with 11 bases separating them. The CDR3 spans 15 residues. CDR3 coding DNA: TGTGCCAGCAGCTTGGAGGGAATGGGCACAGATACGCAGTATTTT. This gives the protein CASSLEGMGTDTQYF.

This chain joins TRBV6-6 and TRBJ1-6; no reliable D call. The ends were cut back, 8 bases at V and 10 bases at J, with 9 bases in the middle. Germline V gene sequence: CDR1 MNHNY, CDR2 SVGAGI (reference sequence). CDR3 length equals 11 residues. CDR3 bases: TGTGCCAGCTTCGGGGAATCACCCCTCCACTTT. Its translation is CASFGESPLHF.

This sequence joins TRBV30 and TRBJ1-1, with 7 bases lining up with TRBD1. The CDR3 loop spans 13 amino acids. The germline V gene has CDR1 GTSNPN and CDR2 SVGIG (reference sequence). V shed 3 bases and J 0 bases; nucleotides not matched to a gene: 1. The CDR3 DNA reads as TGTGCCTGGAGGGGACAGATGAACACTGAAGCTTTCTTT. This gives the protein CAWRGQMNTEAFF.

The chain joins TRBV6-6 to TRBJ2-1, with 13 bases that match TRBD2. Germline values: CDR1 MNHNY, CDR2 SVGAGI (reference sequence). CDR3 length: 15 amino acids. V was clipped by 6 bases and J by 5 bases; unmatched bases: 4. This CDR3 reads CASSVGLAGNNEQFF. CDR3 nucleotide sequence: TGTGCCAGCAGCGTGGGACTAGCGGGGAACAATGAGCAGTTCTTC.

This chain links TRBV2 with TRBJ1-5; no firm D call. The CDR3 contains 15 residues. V gave up 6 bases and J gave up 0 bases, with 12 bases separating them. In germline, CDR1 is SNHLY, CDR2 FYNNEI. The CDR3 loop is CASRLGAYSNQPQHF. Here the CDR3 DNA reads TGTGCCAGCAGGTTGGGAGCCTATAGCAATCAGCCCCAGCATTTT.

This clone was seen a handful of times. The chain recombines TRBV7-9 with TRBJ2-2; D not resolved. The length of the CDR3 is 14 residues. Trimming pared 1 base from V and 3 bases from J, leaving 6 bases between. From germline, CDR1 is SEHNR and CDR2 FQNEAQ (reference sequence). Here the CDR3 DNA reads TGTGCCAGCAGCTTAGTCAGGCACACCGGGGAGCTGTTTTTT. Its protein product is CASSLVRHTGELFF.

This clone was counted a few times. The chain carries TRBV29-1 and TRBJ2-5, with 10 bases lining up with TRBD1. Trimming cost V 6 bases and J 4 bases; bases outside gene matches: 8. Germline V gene sequence: CDR1 SQVTM, CDR2 ANQGSEA. The CDR3 is 14 residues long. CDR3 residues: CSVGGTGVTETQYF. CDR3 sequence (DNA): TGCAGCGTAGGGGGGACAGGGGTAACAGAGACCCAGTACTTC.

This sequence joins TRBV9 and TRBJ2-1; TRBD1 agrees at 9 bases. V lost 3 bases and J lost 7; bases outside the gene matches: 2. The germline gives CDR1 SGDLS, CDR2 YYNGEE. This CDR3 comprises 13 residues. The CDR3 protein is CASSAGQGNEQFF. The CDR3 nucleotides are TGTGCCAGCAGCGCCGGACAGGGGAATGAGCAGTTCTTC.

A few counts support this clone. The chain couples TRBV7-9 to TRBJ2-1; D unclear. The ends were cut back, 3 bases at V and 0 bases at J, with 9 bases in the middle. This CDR3 region has 15 residues. Germline CDR1 SEHNR, CDR2 FQNEAQ (reference sequence). CDR3 sequence (DNA): TGTGCCAGCAGCTTGGTAGGGAACTCCTACAATGAGCAGTTCTTC. Translated, it gives CASSLVGNSYNEQFF.

In regard to this clone: The final CDR3 position lacks the conserved phenylalanine or tryptophan, pointing to a likely read error. No DNA is shown, since the ends of the CDR3 on it are uncertain; the CDR3 is the one TCRdb lists. The chain is built from TRBV20-1 and TRBJ1-1; no DNA check was done on the table's D call, TRBD1. The CDR3 adds up to 11 amino acids, both ends counted. Germline lookup yields CDR1 DFQATT and CDR2 SNEGSKA (reference sequence). CDR3 residues: CSAWDRGILGI.

This clone came up a few times. The chain combines TRBV7-8 with TRBJ2-7; 9 bases match TRBD1. CDR3 length: 14 residues. Germline trimming cut 5 bases from V and 7 bases from J; bases unmatched to any gene: 9. CDR1 is SGHVS and CDR2 is FQNEAQ in the germline V gene. The DNA for the CDR3 is TGTGCCAGCAGCCTGGGACAGGGAACGGATGAGCAGTACTTC. It codes for CASSLGQGTDEQYF. Filled out from reference TRBV7-8 and TRBJ2-7, the complete variable domain reads GAGVSQSPRYKVAKRGQDVALRCDPISGHVSLFWYQQALGQGPEFLTYFQNEAQLDKSGLPSDRFFAERPEGSVSTLKIQRTQQEDSAVYLCASSLGQGTDEQYFGPGTRLTVT.

This clone was seen only a few times. The V call is TRBV19, the J call TRBJ2-7, with 11 bases lining up with TRBD1. The V gene's germline CDR1 is LNHDA and CDR2 SQIVND (reference sequence). The trim removed 6 bases at V and 6 bases at J, leaving 4 bases unmatched. The CDR3 sequence is 13 residues long. CDR3 DNA: TGTGCCAGTAGCCCGGGACAGGGGGGCGAGCAGTACTTC. This gives the protein CASSPGQGGEQYF.

This chain uses TRBV7-9 with TRBJ2-7; either TRBD1 or TRBD2 may supply D (6 bases each). V lost 5 bases and J lost 0, with 14 bases in between. In germline, CDR1 is SEHNR, CDR2 FQNEAQ (reference sequence). The CDR3 runs 15 residues. CDR3 sequence (DNA): TGTGCCAGCAGCCTAGAGGGGGGACGCTCCTACGAGCAGTACTTC. It translates to CASSLEGGRSYEQYF.

CDR3 loop: CASSLHPYEQYF. The CDR3 DNA is TGTGCCAGCAGCTTACATCCCTACGAGCAGTACTTC. The chain has TRBV7-9 and TRBJ2-7, with D uncertain. With 2 bases removed from V and 2 bases from J, the gap between germline ends came to 4 bases. The CDR3 loop spans 12 amino acids. The germline gives CDR1 SEHNR, CDR2 FQNEAQ (reference sequence). The whole variable domain, remainder taken from reference TRBV7-9 and TRBJ2-7, is DTGVSQNPRHKITKRGQNVTFRCDPISEHNRLYWYRQTLGQGPEFLTYFQNEAQLEKSRLLSDRFSAERPKGSFSTLEIQRTEQGDSAMYLCASSLHPYEQYFGPGTRLTVT.

The rearrangement links TRBV6-6 to TRBJ2-3; D not resolved. The CDR3 spans 12 residues. Germline V gene lookup returns CDR1 MNHNY and CDR2 SVGAGI (reference sequence). V was shortened by 4 bases and J by 6 bases, with 8 bases between the two germline ends. This CDR3 reads CASSFPSDTQYF. The CDR3 nucleotides are TGTGCCAGCAGTTTTCCCTCGGATACGCAGTATTTT.

Only a few counts were recorded for this clone. The J gene is TRBJ2-5, the V gene TRBV5-1; TRBD1 is a possible D gene (5 bases). V was trimmed by 0 bases and J by 2 bases, leaving 14 bases between them. Germline lookup yields CDR1 SGHRS and CDR2 YFSETQ. This CDR3 region has 16 residues. The CDR3 DNA reads TGCGCCAGCAGCTTGGGGGCAGGGAACCCACAAGAGACCCAGTACTTC. This encodes CASSLGAGNPQETQYF.

The V gene is TRBV5-6, the J gene TRBJ2-4; 7 bases agree with TRBD1. The J segment lost 4 bases and the V segment lost 2 bases, leaving 3 bases of the junction unmatched. There are 14 residues in the CDR3. CDR1 and CDR2 from the germline V gene are SGHDT and YYEEEE. The CDR3 reads CASSFPGGKNIQYF. As DNA, the CDR3 is TGTGCCAGCAGCTTTCCAGGGGGTAAAAACATTCAGTACTTC. Looking up the rest from reference TRBV5-6 and TRBJ2-4 gives the full variable domain: DAGVTQSPTHLIKTRGQQVTLRCSPKSGHDTVSWYQQALGQGPQFIFQYYEEEERQRGNFPDRFSGHQFPNYSSELNVNALLLGDSALYLCASSFPGGKNIQYFGAGTRLSVL.